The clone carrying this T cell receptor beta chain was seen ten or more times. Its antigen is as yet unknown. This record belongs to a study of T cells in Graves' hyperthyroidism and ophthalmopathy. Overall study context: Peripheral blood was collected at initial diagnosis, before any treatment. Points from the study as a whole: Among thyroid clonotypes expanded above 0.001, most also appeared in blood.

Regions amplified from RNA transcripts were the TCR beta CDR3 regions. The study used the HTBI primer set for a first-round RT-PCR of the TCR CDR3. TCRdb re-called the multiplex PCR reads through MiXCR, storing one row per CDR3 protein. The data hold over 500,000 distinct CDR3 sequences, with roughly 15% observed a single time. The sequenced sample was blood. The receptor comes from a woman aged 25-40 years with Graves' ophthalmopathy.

DNA for the CDR3: TGCGCCAGCAGCCTAACGGCCCGGACAACGATAAGCGAAAAACTGTTTTTT. This sequence encodes CASSLTARTTISEKLFF. The chain couples TRBV5-1 to TRBJ1-4, with D maybe TRBD1 (5 bases). CDR1 is SGHRS and CDR2 is YFSETQ in the germline V gene. CDR3 size: 17 residues. Trimming removed 4 bases at V and 8 bases at J, with 24 bases between.